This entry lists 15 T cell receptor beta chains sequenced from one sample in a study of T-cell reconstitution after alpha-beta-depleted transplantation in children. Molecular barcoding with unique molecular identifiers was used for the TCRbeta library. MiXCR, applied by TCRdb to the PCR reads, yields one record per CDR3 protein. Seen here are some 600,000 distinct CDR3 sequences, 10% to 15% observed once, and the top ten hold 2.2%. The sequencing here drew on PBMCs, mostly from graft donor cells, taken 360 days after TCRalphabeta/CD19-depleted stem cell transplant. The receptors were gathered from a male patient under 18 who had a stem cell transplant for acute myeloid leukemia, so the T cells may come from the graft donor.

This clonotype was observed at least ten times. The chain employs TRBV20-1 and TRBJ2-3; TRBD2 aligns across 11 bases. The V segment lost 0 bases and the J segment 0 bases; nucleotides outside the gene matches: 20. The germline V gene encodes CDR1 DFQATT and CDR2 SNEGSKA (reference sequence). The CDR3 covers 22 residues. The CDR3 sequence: CSARDIREGTSGNWRSTDTQYF. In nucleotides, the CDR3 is TGCAGTGCTAGAGATATAAGGGAAGGGACTAGCGGCAACTGGAGGAGCACAGATACGCAGTATTTT.

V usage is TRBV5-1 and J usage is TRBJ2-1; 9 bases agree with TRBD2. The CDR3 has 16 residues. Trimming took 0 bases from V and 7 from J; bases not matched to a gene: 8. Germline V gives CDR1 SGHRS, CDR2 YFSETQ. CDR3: CASSLEVAGVLNEQFF. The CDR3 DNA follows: TGCGCCAGCAGCTTGGAGGTAGCGGGAGTGTTAAATGAGCAGTTCTTC.

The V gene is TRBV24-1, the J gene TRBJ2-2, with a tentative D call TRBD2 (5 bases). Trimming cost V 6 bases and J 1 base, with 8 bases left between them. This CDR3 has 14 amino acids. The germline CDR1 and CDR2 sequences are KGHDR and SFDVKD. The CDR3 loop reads CATSPSGNTGELFF. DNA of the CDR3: TGTGCCACCAGTCCAAGCGGGAACACCGGGGAGCTGTTTTTT.

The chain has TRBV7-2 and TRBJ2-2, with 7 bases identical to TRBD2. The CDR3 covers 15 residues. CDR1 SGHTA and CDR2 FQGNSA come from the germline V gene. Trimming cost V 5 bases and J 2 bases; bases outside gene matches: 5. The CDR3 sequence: CASSPGLRNTGELFF. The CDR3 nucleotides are TGTGCCAGCAGCCCGGGACTACGAAACACCGGGGAGCTGTTTTTT.

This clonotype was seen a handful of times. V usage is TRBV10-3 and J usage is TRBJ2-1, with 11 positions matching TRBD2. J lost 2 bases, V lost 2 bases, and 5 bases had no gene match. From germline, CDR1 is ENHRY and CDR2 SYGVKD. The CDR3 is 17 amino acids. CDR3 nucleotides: TGTGCCATCAGTGAGCCACTAGCGGGAGTACCCTACAATGAGCAGTTCTTC. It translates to CAISEPLAGVPYNEQFF.

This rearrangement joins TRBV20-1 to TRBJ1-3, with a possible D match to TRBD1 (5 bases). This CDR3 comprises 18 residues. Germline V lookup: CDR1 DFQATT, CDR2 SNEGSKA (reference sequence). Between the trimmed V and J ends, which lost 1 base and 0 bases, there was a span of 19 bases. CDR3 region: CSARAAGTGRSSGNTIYF. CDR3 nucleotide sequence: TGCAGTGCTAGAGCCGCAGGAACAGGTCGGAGCTCTGGAAACACCATATATTTT.

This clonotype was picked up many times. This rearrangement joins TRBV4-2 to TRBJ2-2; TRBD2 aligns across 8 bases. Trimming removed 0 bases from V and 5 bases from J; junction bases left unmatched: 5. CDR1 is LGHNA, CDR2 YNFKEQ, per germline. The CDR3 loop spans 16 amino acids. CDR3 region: CASSQDREGLTGELFF. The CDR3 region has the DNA TGTGCCAGCAGCCAAGACCGGGAGGGCCTTACCGGGGAGCTGTTTTTT.

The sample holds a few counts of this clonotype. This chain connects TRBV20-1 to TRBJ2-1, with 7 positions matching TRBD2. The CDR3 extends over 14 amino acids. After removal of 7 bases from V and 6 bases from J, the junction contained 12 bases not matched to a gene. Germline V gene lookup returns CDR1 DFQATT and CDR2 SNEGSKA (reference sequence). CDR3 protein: CSELRAPGGNEQFF. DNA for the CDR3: TGCAGTGAACTCCGGGCCCCGGGGGGCAATGAGCAGTTCTTC.

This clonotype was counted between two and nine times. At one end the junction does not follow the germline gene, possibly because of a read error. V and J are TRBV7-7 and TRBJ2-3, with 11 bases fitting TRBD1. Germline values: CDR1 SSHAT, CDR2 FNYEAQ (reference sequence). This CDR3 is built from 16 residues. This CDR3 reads CASSFKRDRGTDTQYF. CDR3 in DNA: TGTGCTAGCAGTTTTAAACGGGACAGGGGGACAGATACGCAGTATTTT.

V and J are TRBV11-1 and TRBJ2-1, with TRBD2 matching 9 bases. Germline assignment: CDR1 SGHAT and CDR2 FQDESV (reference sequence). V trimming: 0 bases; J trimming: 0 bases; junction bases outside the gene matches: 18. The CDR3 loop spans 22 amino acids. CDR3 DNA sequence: TGTGCCAGCAGCTTAGCCGCTAGCGGGATTGGTGTGGCACGGAGCTCCTACAATGAGCAGTTCTTC. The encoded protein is CASSLAASGIGVARSSYNEQFF.

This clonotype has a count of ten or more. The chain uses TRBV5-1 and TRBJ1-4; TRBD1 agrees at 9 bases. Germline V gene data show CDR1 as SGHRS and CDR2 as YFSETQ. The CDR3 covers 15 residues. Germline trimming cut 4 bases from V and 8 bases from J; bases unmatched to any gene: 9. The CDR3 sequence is CASSVTGTGREKLFF. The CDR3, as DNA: TGCGCCAGCAGCGTAACCGGGACAGGGAGAGAAAAACTGTTTTTT.

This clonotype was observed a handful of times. The DNA for the CDR3 is TGCAGCGTTGAAAGTGGGAAAGGCAATGAGCAGTTCTTC. It is translated as CSVESGKGNEQFF. The chain combines TRBV29-1 with TRBJ2-1; D is uncertain. Trimming left V 2 bases short and J 6 bases short, with 11 bases between. The CDR3 is 13 amino acids. CDR1 is SQVTM and CDR2 is ANQGSEA in the germline V gene.

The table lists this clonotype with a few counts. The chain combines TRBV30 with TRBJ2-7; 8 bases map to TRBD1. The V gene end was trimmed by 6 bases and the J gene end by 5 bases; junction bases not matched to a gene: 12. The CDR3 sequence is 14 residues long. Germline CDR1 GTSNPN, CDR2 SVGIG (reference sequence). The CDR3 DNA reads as TGTGCCTGTAACAGGGGGTTGTTAGGGAACGAGCAGTACTTC. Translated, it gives CACNRGLLGNEQYF.

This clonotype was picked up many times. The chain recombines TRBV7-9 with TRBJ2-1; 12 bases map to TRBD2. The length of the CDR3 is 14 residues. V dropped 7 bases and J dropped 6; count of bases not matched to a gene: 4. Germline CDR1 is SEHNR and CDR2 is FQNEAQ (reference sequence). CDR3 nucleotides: TGTGCCAGCACCCGACTAGCGGGAGCCAATGAGCAGTTCTTC. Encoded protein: CASTRLAGANEQFF.

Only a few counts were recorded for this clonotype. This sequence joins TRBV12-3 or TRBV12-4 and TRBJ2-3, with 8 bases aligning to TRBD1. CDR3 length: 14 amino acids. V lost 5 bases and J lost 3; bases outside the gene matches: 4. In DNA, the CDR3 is TGTGCCAGCAGTAAGGGACAGGTGACAGATACGCAGTATTTT. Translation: CASSKGQVTDTQYF.